This T cell receptor beta chain was recorded in a study of shared clonotypes between healthy human individuals. Study findings and constraints: Among donors, clonotype sharing was expected to be affected by sequencing depth.

Deletions cut 4 bases from V and 7 bases from J, with 20 bases between. This CDR3 is 16 amino acids long. Per the germline V gene, CDR1 is MGHRA and CDR2 is YSYEKL. It was into CD45RA+ naive and CD45RA-negative memory subsets that the CD4+ cells were split. Remarks on this clone: Its antigen is not known.

Assay execution proceeded at the deep level. As originally analysed: Filtering of immunoSEQ junctional sequences could not match full-length read filtering. Assay used: immunoSEQ multiplex PCR; TCRdb lists only in-frame clones, some missing. From that table come the V and J calls and clone size; the DNA was used to work out D and trimming. Of fewer than 1.8 million clones listed, 98% were seen once; the top ten hold about 0.4%. The sample was naive CD4+ T cells sorted from blood. Specified subset: CD45RA+ positively selected. The receptor was isolated from a man between 25 and 39 years old in good health. The chain couples TRBV4-1 to TRBJ1-3; D is undetermined. CDR3 sequence reads: CASSPLWGGLGNTIYF. The CDR3 coding sequence is TGCGCCAGCAGCCCGCTTTGGGGAGGTCTCGGCAACACCATATATTTT.